These T cell receptor beta chains were read from a single sample in a study of T cells in localized non-small cell lung cancer. Assay used: immunoSEQ multiplex PCR; TCRdb lists only in-frame clones, some missing. This table holds 30,000 to 40,000 clones, approximately 87% found once. The sequences come from peripheral blood, collected before any cancer treatment. Receptor source: a man aged 40-75 years with stage I lung adenocarcinoma. Both conserved end residues are part of each CDR3. Fields, in order: J gene, clone size, D gene, V gene, CDR3 protein, CDR3 DNA. A D gene is named only where the DNA matches it firmly. Expanded clones are given a class, and other clones once, few, many or no size at all.

TRBJ1-1 . TRBD1 TRBV14 CASRGTGEVEAFF TGTGCCAGCAGGGGCACAGGGGAAGTGGAAGCTTTCTTT
TRBJ2-1 . . TRBV27 CASRPQGGAQHNEQFF TGTGCCAGCAGGCCCCAGGGGGGGGCCCAACACAATGAGCAGTTCTTC
TRBJ2-1 . TRBD2 TRBV25-1 CASSEWGTRVINEQFF TGTGCCAGCAGTGAATGGGGGACTAGAGTGATCAATGAGCAGTTCTTC
TRBJ1-1 . TRBD1 TRBV5-1 CASSLETGVGDTEAFF TGCGCCAGCAGCTTGGAGACAGGGGTGGGGGACACTGAAGCTTTCTTT
TRBJ2-5 . . TRBV19 CASSIDNRETQYF TGTGCCAGTAGTATCGATAACAGAGAGACCCAGTACTTC
TRBJ2-7 . . TRBV5-5 CASSLGVVSTRRFF TGTGCCAGCAGCTTGGGAGTGGTTTCGACTAGGAGGTTCTTC
TRBJ2-2 . TRBD2 TRBV12-5 CASGLYRGGAVVTGELFF TGTGCTAGTGGACTCTATCGCGGGGGGGCGGTGGTGACCGGGGAGCTGTTTTTT
TRBJ2-5 . TRBD1 TRBV5-4 CASSLATGGRETQYF TGTGCCAGCAGCTTGGCGACAGGGGGTCGGGAGACCCAGTACTTC
TRBJ1-2 . . TRBV19 CASSISTGSLSDYGYTF TGTGCCAGTAGTATATCCACCGGTAGTCTATCGGACTATGGCTACACCTTC
TRBJ2-7 . . TRBV5-6 CASSLNRRYEQYF TGTGCCAGCAGCTTGAACAGACGCTACGAGCAGTACTTC
TRBJ2-2 . TRBD1 TRBV6-4 CASSDSPGQLTPGELFF TGTGCCAGCAGTGACTCCCCGGGACAGCTTACTCCCGGGGAGCTGTTTTTT
TRBJ1-5 . TRBD1 TRBV19 CASTTDRAKPQHF TGTGCCAGTACCACGGACAGGGCAAAGCCCCAGCATTTT
TRBJ1-1 . TRBD1 TRBV19 CASMGQGRGWTEAFF TGTGCCAGTATGGGACAGGGAAGAGGATGGACTGAAGCTTTCTTT
TRBJ1-2 . . TRBV29-1 CSVNPGNYGYTF TGCAGCGTTAATCCAGGGAACTATGGCTACACCTTC
TRBJ2-3 once TRBD1 TRBV11-2 CASSFQTGWTDTQYF TGTGCCAGCAGCTTCCAGACAGGGTGGACAGATACGCAGTATTTT
TRBJ2-3 . . TRBV6-1 CASKGGALSDTQYF TGTGCCAGCAAGGGGGGTGCGTTATCAGATACGCAGTATTTT
TRBJ2-7 . . TRBV6-6 CASSTNRAQLTYEQYF TGTGCCAGCAGTACGAACAGGGCCCAACTTACCTACGAGCAGTACTTC
TRBJ2-7 . . TRBV2 CASSERGHEQYF TGTGCCAGCAGTGAGAGGGGCCACGAGCAGTACTTC
TRBJ2-1 . TRBD1 TRBV5-1 CASGGTGVYNEQFF TGCGCCAGCGGAGGGACAGGGGTCTACAATGAGCAGTTCTTC
TRBJ1-1 . . TRBV4-1 CASSQVPGHFVGFTEAFF TGCGCCAGCAGCCAAGTCCCGGGACACTTCGTAGGATTCACTGAAGCTTTCTTT
TRBJ1-2 . . TRBV4-2 CASSQNRDRSDYGYTF TGTGCCAGCAGCCAAAACAGGGACCGGAGTGACTATGGCTACACCTTC
TRBJ1-2 . . TRBV6-1 CASSDVGEAGYTF TGTGCCAGCAGTGACGTGGGTGAAGCTGGCTACACCTTC
TRBJ2-3 . . TRBV11-2 CASSLDSGPGADTQYF TGTGCCAGCAGCTTAGATAGTGGACCCGGGGCAGATACGCAGTATTTT
TRBJ2-7 . TRBD2 TRBV18 CASSTSASEKQYF TGTGCCAGCTCGACTAGCGCCTCGGAAAAGCAGTACTTC
TRBJ2-7 . . TRBV9 CASSVVGDFYEQYF TGTGCCAGCAGCGTCGTCGGGGACTTCTACGAGCAGTACTTC
TRBJ2-7 . . TRBV2 CASMGEGLEQYF TGTGCCAGCATGGGAGAAGGGCTGGAGCAGTACTTC
TRBJ2-5 . . TRBV27 CASSLRLSRETQYF TGTGCCAGCAGTTTAAGGCTGTCTCGGGAGACCCAGTACTTC
TRBJ1-1 . . TRBV6-1 CASFPSVSGWRAFF TGTGCCAGCTTTCCTTCAGTGTCGGGTTGGCGTGCTTTCTTT
TRBJ1-4 . . TRBV5-8 CASSLGRRGDNEKLFF TGTGCCAGCAGCTTGGGCCGGAGGGGGGATAATGAAAAACTGTTTTTT
TRBJ2-3 . . TRBV9 CASSRQIGDTQYF TGTGCCAGCAGTCGACAGATCGGCGATACGCAGTATTTT
TRBJ2-3 . TRBD2 TRBV19 CASSSGGGDTQYF TGTGCCAGTTCGAGCGGGGGGGGAGATACGCAGTATTTT
TRBJ1-4 . . TRBV6-5 CASSYSYRGQAKLFF TGTGCCAGCAGTTACTCATACCGAGGGCAGGCAAAACTGTTTTTT
TRBJ1-3 . TRBD1 TRBV10-3 CATITGGSSGNTIYF TGTGCCACAATCACAGGGGGAAGCTCTGGAAACACCATATATTTT
TRBJ2-1 . TRBD2 TRBV19 CAGTPGLKERGLYNEQFF TGTGCCGGTACCCCGGGACTCAAAGAGCGGGGACTCTACAATGAGCAGTTCTTC
TRBJ2-5 . TRBD2 TRBV7-7 CASSRAGERETQYF TGTGCTAGCAGCCGAGCGGGAGAAAGAGAGACCCAGTACTTC
TRBJ1-5 . . TRBV2 CASSDRDSNQPQHF TGTGCCAGCAGTGACAGGGACAGCAATCAGCCCCAGCATTTT
TRBJ2-7 . . TRBV4-2 CASNRGDSSYEQYF TGTGCCAGCAACCGTGGGGACTCATCCTACGAGCAGTACTTC
TRBJ2-2 once . TRBV2 CASRGEGWDTGELFF TGTGCCAGCAGGGGGGAAGGGTGGGACACCGGGGAGCTGTTTTTT
TRBJ1-2 . TRBD1 TRBV5-4 CASTFGQGIGYTF TGTGCCAGCACATTTGGACAGGGGATTGGCTACACCTTC
TRBJ1-2 . . TRBV18 CASSQAGGNYGYTF TGTGCCAGCTCACAGGCCGGGGGGAACTATGGCTACACCTTC
TRBJ1-6 medium-sized . TRBV14 CASSQGGANSPLHF TGTGCCAGCAGCCAAGGGGGGGCCAATTCACCCCTCCACTTT